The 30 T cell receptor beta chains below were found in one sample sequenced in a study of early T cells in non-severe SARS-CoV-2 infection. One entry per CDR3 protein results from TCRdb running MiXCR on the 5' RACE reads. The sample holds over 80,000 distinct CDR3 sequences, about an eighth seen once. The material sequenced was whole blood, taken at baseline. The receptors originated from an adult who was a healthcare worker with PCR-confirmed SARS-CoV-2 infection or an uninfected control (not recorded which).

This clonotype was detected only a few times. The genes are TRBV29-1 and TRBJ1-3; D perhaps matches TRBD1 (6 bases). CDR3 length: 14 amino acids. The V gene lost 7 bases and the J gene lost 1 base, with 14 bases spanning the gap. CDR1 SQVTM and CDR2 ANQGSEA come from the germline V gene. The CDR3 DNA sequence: TGCAGCGCTGGGGGGGGCGTTTCTGGAAACACCATATATTTT. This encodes CSAGGGVSGNTIYF.

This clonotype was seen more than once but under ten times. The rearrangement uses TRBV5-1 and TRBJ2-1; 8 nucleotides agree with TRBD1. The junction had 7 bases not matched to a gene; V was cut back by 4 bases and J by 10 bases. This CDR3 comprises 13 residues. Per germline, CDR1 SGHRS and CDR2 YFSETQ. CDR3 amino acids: CASSPETGVEQFF. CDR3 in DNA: TGCGCCAGCAGCCCCGAGACAGGGGTCGAGCAGTTCTTC. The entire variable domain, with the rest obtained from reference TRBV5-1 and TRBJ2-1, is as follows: KAGVTQTPRYLIKTRGQQVTLSCSPISGHRSVSWYQQTPGQGLQFLFEYFSETQRNKGNFPGRFSGRQFSNSRSEMNVSTLELGDSALYLCASSPETGVEQFFGPGTRLTVL.

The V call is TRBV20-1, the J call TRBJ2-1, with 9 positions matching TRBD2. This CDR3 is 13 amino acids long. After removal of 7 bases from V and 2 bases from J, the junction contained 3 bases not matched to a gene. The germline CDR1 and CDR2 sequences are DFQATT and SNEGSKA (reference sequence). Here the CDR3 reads CSVERGAYNEQFF. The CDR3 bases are TGCAGTGTGGAGCGGGGGGCCTACAATGAGCAGTTCTTC.

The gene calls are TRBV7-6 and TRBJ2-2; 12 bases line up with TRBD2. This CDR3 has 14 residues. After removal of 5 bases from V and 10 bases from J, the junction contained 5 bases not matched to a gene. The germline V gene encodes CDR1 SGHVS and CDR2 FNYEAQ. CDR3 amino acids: CASSPRLAGAELFF. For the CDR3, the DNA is TGTGCCAGCAGCCCCAGACTAGCGGGAGCGGAGCTGTTTTTT. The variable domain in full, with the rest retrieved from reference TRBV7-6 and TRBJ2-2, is GAGVSQSPRYKVTKRGQDVALRCDPISGHVSLYWYRQALGQGPEFLTYFNYEAQQDKSGLPNDRFSAERPEGSISTLTIQRTEQRDSAMYRCASSPRLAGAELFFGEGSRLTVL.

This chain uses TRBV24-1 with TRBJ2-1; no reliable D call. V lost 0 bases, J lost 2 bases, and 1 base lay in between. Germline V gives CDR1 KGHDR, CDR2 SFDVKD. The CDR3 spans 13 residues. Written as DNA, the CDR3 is TGTGCCACCAGTGATTTGCCCTACAATGAGCAGTTCTTC. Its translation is CATSDLPYNEQFF.

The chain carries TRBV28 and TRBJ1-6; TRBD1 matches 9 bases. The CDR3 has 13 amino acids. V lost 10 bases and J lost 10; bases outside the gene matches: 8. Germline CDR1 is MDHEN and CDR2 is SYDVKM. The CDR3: CATSDRGNSPLHF. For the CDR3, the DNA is TGTGCCACCTCGGACAGGGGAAACTCACCCCTCCACTTT.

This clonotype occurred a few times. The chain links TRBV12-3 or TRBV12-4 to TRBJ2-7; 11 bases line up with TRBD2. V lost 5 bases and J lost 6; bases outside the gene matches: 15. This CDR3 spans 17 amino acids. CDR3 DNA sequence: TGTGCCAGCAGTCTGCGTGCTAGCGGGAGGAGCAAGGTCGAGCAGTACTTC. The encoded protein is CASSLRASGRSKVEQYF.

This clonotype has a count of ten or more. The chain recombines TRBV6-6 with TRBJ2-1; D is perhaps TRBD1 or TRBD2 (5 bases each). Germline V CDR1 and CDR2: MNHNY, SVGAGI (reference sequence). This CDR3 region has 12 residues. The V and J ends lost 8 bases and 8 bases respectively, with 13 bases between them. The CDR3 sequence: CASGLMGDEQFF. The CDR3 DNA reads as TGTGCCAGCGGTCTAATGGGGGATGAGCAGTTCTTC.

Here the CDR3 DNA reads TGTGCCAGCAGCTTAGATAGGCGGGAGAGCAGTTACGAGCAGTACTTC. It encodes CASSLDRRESSYEQYF. The genes are TRBV7-4 and TRBJ2-7; 7 bases map to TRBD2. The CDR3 runs 16 residues. J lost 4 bases, V lost 1 base, and 10 bases had no gene match. Germline values: CDR1 SGHVT, CDR2 SQSDAQ. Variable domain in full (rest from reference TRBV7-4 and TRBJ2-7): GAGVSQSPRYKVAKRGRDVALRCDSISGHVTLYWYRQTLGQGSEVLTYSQSDAQRDKSGRPSGRFSAERPERSVSTLKIQRTEQGDSAVYLCASSLDRRESSYEQYFGPGTRLTVT.

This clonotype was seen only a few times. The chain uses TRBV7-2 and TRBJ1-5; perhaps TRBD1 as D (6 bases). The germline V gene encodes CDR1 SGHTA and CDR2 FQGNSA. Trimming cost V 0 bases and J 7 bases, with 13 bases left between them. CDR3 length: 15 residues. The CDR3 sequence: CASSLALGGRQPQHF. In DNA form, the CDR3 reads TGTGCCAGCAGCTTAGCGCTAGGGGGACGACAGCCCCAGCATTTT.

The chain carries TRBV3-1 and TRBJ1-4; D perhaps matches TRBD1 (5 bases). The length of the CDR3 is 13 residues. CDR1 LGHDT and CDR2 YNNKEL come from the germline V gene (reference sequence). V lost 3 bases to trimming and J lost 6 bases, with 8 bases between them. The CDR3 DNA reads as TGTGCCAGCAGCCAGTGGGACGATGAAAAACTGTTTTTT. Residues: CASSQWDDEKLFF.

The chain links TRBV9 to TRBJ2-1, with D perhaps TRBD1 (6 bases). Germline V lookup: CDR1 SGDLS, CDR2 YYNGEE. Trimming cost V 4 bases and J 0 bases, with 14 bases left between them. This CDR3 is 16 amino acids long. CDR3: CASSSQGESSYNEQFF. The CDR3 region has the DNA TGTGCCAGCAGCTCACAGGGTGAGAGCTCCTACAATGAGCAGTTCTTC. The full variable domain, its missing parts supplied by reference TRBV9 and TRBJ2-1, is DSGVTQTPKHLITATGQRVTLRCSPRSGDLSVYWYQQSLDQGLQFLIQYYNGEERAKGNILERFSAQQFPDLHSELNLSSLELGDSALYFCASSSQGESSYNEQFFGPGTRLTVL.

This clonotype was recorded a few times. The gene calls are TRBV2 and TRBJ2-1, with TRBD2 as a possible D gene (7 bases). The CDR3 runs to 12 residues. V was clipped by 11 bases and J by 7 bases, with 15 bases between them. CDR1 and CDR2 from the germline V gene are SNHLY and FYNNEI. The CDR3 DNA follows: TGTGCCGGGGGGGCCCTAAGAAATGAGCAGTTCTTC. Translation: CAGGALRNEQFF.

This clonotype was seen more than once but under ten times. The CDR3 protein is CASSSRLALYNEQFF. DNA for the CDR3: TGTGCCAGCAGCTCCCGACTAGCGCTTTACAATGAGCAGTTCTTC. V gene TRBV3-1 combines with J gene TRBJ2-1, with 8 bases identical to TRBD2. The germline V gene has CDR1 LGHDT and CDR2 YNNKEL (reference sequence). The CDR3 totals 15 residues. V was pared by 5 bases and J by 4 bases, with 7 bases of the junction left unmatched.

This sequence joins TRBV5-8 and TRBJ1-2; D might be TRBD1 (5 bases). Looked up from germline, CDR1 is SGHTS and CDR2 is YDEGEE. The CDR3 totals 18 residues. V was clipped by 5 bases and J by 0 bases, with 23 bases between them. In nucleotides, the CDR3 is TGTGCCAGCAGTGAGGGACGGACGGCTCGAACAGCTAACTATGGCTACACCTTC. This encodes CASSEGRTARTANYGYTF.

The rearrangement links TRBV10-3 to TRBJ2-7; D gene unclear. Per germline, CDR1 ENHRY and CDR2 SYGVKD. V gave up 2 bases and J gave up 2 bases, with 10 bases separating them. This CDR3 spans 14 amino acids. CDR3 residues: CAISEEASTYEQYF. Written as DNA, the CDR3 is TGTGCCATCAGTGAGGAAGCTTCAACCTACGAGCAGTACTTC.

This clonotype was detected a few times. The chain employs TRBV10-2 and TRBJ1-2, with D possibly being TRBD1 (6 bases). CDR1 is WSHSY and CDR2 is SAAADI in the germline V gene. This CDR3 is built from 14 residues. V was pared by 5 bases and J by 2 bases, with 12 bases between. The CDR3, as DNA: TGCGCCAGCAGTCTGCTACAGGGCAACTATGGCTACACCTTC. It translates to CASSLLQGNYGYTF.

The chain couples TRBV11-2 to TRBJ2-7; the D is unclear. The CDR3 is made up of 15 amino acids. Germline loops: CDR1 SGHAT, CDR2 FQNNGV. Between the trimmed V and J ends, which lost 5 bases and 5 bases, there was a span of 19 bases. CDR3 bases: TGTGCCAGCAGCCTTAGCCCCTTGGGGTCCCACGAGCAGTACTTC. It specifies CASSLSPLGSHEQYF.

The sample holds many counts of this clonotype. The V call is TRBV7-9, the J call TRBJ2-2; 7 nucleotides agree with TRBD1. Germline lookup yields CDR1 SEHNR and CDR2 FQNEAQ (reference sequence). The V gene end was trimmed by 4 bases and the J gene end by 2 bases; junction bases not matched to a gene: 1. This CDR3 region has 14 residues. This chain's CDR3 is CASSWDSNTGELFF. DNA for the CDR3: TGTGCCAGCAGCTGGGACAGCAACACCGGGGAGCTGTTTTTT.

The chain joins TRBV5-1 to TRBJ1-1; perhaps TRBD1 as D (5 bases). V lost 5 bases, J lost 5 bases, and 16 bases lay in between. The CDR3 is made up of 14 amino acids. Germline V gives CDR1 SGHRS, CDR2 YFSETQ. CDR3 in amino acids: CASSWGRLGTEAFF. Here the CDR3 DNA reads TGCGCCAGCAGTTGGGGCAGGTTGGGGACTGAAGCTTTCTTT.

The CDR3 DNA reads TGTGCCAGCAGCAGCAGACTAATCAATGAGCAGTTCTTC. Translation: CASSSRLINEQFF. The chain carries TRBV7-3 and TRBJ2-1; TRBD2 might be the D (5 bases). The ends were cut back, 5 bases at V and 6 bases at J, with 11 bases in the middle. The CDR3 extends over 13 amino acids. The germline gives CDR1 SGHTA, CDR2 FQGTGA. The variable domain in full, with the rest retrieved from reference TRBV7-3 and TRBJ2-1, is GAGVSQTPSNKVTEKGKYVELRCDPISGHTALYWYRQSLGQGPEFLIYFQGTGAADDSGLPNDRFFAVRPEGSVSTLKIQRTERGDSAVYLCASSSRLINEQFFGPGTRLTVL.

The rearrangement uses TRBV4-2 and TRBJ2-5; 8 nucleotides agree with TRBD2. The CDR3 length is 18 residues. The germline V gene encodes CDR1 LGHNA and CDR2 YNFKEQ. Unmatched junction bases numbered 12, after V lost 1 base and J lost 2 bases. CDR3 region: CASSQARASGGEQETQYF. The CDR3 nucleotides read TGTGCCAGCAGCCAAGCTCGAGCGAGCGGGGGTGAACAAGAGACCCAGTACTTC.

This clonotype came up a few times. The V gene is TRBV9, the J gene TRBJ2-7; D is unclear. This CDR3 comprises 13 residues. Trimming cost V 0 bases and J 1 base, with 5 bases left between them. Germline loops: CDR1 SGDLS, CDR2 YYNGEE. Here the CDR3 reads CASSVAGSYEQYF. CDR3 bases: TGTGCCAGCAGCGTAGCCGGGTCCTACGAGCAGTACTTC.

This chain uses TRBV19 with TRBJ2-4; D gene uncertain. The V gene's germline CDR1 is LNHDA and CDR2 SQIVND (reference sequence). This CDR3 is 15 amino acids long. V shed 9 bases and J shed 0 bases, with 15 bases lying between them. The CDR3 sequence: CASGSQTLAKNIQYF. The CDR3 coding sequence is TGTGCCAGCGGCTCACAGACCCTAGCCAAAAACATTCAGTACTTC. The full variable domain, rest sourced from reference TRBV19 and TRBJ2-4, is DGGITQSPKYLFRKEGQNVTLSCEQNLNHDAMYWYRQDPGQGLRLIYYSQIVNDFQKGDIAEGYSVSREKKESFPLTVTSAQKNPTAFYLCASGSQTLAKNIQYFGAGTRLSVL.

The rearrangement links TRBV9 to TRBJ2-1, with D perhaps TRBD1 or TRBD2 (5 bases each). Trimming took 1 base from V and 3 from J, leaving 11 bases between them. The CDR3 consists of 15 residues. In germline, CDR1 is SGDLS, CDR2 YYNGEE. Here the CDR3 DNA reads TGTGCCAGCAGCGTAAGTGGGACGGTCTACAATGAGCAGTTCTTC. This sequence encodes CASSVSGTVYNEQFF. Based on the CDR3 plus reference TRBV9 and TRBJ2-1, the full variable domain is DSGVTQTPKHLITATGQRVTLRCSPRSGDLSVYWYQQSLDQGLQFLIQYYNGEERAKGNILERFSAQQFPDLHSELNLSSLELGDSALYFCASSVSGTVYNEQFFGPGTRLTVL.

As DNA, the CDR3 is TGCAGCGTTGAGGACAGGACAACCTACGAGCAGTACTTC. As protein: CSVEDRTTYEQYF. The V and J genes are TRBV29-1 and TRBJ2-7; TRBD1 aligns across 7 bases. The germline gives CDR1 SQVTM, CDR2 ANQGSEA. This CDR3 comprises 13 residues. Losses at the gene ends were 3 bases for V and 2 bases for J; bases not matched to a gene: 4.

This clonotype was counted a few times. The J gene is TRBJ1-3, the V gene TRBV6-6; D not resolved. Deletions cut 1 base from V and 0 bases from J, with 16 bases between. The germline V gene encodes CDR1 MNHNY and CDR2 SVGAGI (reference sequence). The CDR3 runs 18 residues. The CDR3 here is CASSYFAAITTSGNTIYF. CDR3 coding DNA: TGTGCCAGCAGTTACTTCGCTGCGATCACAACCTCTGGAAACACCATATATTTT.

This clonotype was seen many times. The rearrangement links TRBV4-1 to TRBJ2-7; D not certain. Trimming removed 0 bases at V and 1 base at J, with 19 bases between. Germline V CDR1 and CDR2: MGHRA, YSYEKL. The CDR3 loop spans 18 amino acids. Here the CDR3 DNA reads TGCGCCAGCAGCCAAGAATCTCCCCCCTCCCCTCTTTCCTACGAGCAGTACTTC. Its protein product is CASSQESPPSPLSYEQYF.

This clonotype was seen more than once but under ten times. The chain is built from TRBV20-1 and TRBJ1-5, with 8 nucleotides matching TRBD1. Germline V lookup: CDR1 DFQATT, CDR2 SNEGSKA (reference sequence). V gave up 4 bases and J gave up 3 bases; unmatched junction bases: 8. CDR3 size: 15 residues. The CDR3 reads CSANEAGGVNQPQHF. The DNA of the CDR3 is TGCAGTGCTAATGAGGCAGGGGGCGTCAATCAGCCCCAGCATTTT.

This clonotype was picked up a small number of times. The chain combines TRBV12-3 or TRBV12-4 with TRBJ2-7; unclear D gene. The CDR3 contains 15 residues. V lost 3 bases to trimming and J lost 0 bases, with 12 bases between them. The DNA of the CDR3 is TGTGCCAGCAGTTTGGGTTTCCGCAGCTCCTACGAGCAGTACTTC. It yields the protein CASSLGFRSSYEQYF.